This T cell receptor beta chain originates from a study of Graves' ophthalmopathy and Graves' hyperthyroidism. Researchers took RNA transcripts and amplified TCR beta CDR3 regions from them. First-round RT-PCR used HTBI primers; second-round multiplex PCR followed. MiXCR, run by TCRdb on the multiplex PCR reads, gives a single entry per CDR3 protein. The sample holds about 480,000 distinct CDR3 sequences; roughly 14% are singletons and the top ten take over 8%. The table lists this clonotype with many counts. The CDR3 loop spans 14 amino acids. CDR1 is MNHEY and CDR2 is SVGAGI in the germline V gene. With 0 bases removed from V and 3 bases from J, the gap between germline ends came to 9 bases.

This receptor was taken from a woman younger than 45 with Graves' ophthalmopathy. Source material: blood. The chain carries TRBV6-5 and TRBJ2-7; D remains unclear. CDR3 protein: CASSYSDQLYEQYF. The CDR3 nucleotides are TGTGCCAGCAGTTACTCGGATCAGCTCTACGAGCAGTACTTC.